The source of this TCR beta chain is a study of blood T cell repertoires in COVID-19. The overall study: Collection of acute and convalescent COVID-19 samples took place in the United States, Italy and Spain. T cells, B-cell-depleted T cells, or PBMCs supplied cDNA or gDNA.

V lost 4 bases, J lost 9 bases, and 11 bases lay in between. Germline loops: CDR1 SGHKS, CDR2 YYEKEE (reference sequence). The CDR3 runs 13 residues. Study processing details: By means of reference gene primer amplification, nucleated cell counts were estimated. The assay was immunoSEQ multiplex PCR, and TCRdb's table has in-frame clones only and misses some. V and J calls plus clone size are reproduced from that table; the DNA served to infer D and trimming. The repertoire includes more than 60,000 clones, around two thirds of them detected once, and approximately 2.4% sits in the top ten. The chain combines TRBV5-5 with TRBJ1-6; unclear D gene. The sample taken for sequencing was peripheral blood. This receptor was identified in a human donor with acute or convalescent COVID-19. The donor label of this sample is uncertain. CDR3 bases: TGTGCCAGCAGCCCCGGAGGGTTTTCACCCCTCCACTTT. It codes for CASSPGGFSPLHF.